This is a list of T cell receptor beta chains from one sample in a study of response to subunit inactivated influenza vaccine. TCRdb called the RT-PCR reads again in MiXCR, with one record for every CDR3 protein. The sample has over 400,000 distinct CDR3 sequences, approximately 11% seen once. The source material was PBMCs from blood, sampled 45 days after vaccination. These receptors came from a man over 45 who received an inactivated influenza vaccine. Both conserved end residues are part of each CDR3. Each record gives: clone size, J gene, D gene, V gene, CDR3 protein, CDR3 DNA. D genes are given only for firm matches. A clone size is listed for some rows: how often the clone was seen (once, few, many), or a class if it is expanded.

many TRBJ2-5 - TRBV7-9 CASSVGQETQYF TGTGCCAGCAGCGTGGGGCAAGAGACCCAGTACTTC
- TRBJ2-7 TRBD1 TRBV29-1 CSVTPGQGMYEQYF TGCAGCGTAACCCCGGGACAGGGTATGTACGAGCAGTACTTC
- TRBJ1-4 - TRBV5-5 CASRGGQEKLFF TGTGCCAGCAGGGGCGGGCAGGAAAAACTGTTTTTT
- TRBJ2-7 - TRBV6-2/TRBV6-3 CASSYSRLRQEIYEQYF TGTGCCAGCAGTTACTCGAGGCTAAGACAGGAGATCTACGAGCAGTACTTC
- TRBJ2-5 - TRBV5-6 CASSLEGGPRKETQYF TGTGCCAGCAGCTTGGAGGGGGGCCCCAGGAAAGAGACCCAGTACTTC
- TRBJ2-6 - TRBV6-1 CASSAASGANVLTF TGTGCCAGCAGTGCCGCCTCTGGGGCCAACGTCCTGACTTTC
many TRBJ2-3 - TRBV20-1 CSARRRGSTDTQYF TGCAGTGCTAGAAGGAGGGGTAGCACAGATACGCAGTATTTT
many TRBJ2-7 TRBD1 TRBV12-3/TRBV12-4 CASSWGTGGYEQYF TGTGCCAGCAGTTGGGGGACAGGGGGCTACGAGCAGTACTTC
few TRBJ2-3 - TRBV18 CASSPRDQNTDTQYF TGTGCCAGCTCACCCCGGGACCAGAACACAGATACGCAGTATTTT
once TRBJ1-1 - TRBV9 CASSVGDYPNTEAFF TGTGCCAGCAGCGTGGGGGATTACCCGAACACTGAAGCTTTCTTT
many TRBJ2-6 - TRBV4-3 CASSPSGQANVLTF TGCGCCAGCAGCCCTTCCGGACAGGCCAACGTCCTGACTTTC
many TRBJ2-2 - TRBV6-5 CASGLPPGFNTGELFF TGTGCCAGCGGTCTACCCCCGGGCTTCAACACCGGGGAGCTGTTTTTT
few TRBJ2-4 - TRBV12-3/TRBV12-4 CASSFGSDIQYF TGTGCCAGCAGTTTTGGATCAGACATTCAGTACTTC
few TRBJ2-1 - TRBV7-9 CASSSGFDNEQFF TGTGCCAGCAGCTCAGGGTTCGACAATGAGCAGTTCTTC
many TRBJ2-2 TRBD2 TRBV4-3 CASSQVLAGGHTGELFF TGCGCCAGCAGCCAAGTGTTAGCGGGGGGTCACACCGGGGAGCTGTTTTTT
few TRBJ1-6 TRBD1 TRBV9 CASSDRDRNSPLHF TGTGCCAGCAGCGACCGGGACAGAAATTCACCCCTCCACTTT
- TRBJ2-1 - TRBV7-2 CASSTRGVFEQFF TGTGCCAGCAGCACACGAGGTGTTTTTGAGCAGTTCTTC
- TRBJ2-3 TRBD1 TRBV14 CASSRTGWTDTQYF TGTGCCAGCAGCCGGACAGGGTGGACAGATACGCAGTATTTT
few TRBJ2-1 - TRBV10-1 CASSELMAAPQFF TGCGCCAGCAGTGAGTTGATGGCAGCGCCCCAGTTCTTC
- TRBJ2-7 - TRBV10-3 CAIRVEGSYEQYF TGTGCCATCAGGGTCGAAGGGTCCTACGAGCAGTACTTC
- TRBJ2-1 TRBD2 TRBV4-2 CASSQDLILAGGTYNEQFF TGTGCCAGCAGCCAAGATCTCATATTAGCGGGAGGCACCTACAATGAGCAGTTCTTC
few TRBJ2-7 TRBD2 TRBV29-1 CSVLLAGASYEQYF TGCAGCGTGCTTCTAGCGGGAGCTTCCTACGAGCAGTACTTC
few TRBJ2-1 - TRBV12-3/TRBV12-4 CASSLALRSSYNEQFF TGTGCCAGCAGTTTGGCTCTGCGGAGCTCCTACAATGAGCAGTTCTTC
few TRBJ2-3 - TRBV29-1 CSVAGRIGTDTQYF TGCAGCGTCGCGGGACGGATAGGCACAGATACGCAGTATTTT
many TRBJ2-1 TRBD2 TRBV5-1 CASRDRLAGLLLNEQFF TGCGCCAGCAGGGATAGACTAGCGGGATTACTACTCAATGAGCAGTTCTTC
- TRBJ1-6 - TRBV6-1 CATAGGSYNSPLHF TGTGCCACCGCCGGGGGCTCCTATAATTCACCCCTCCACTTT
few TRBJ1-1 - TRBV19 CASRGGGFSLAPEAFF TGTGCCAGTAGGGGCGGGGGTTTCAGTCTGGCCCCTGAAGCTTTCTTT
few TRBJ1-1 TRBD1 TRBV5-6 CASSLLQGTYTEAFF TGTGCCAGCAGCTTGTTACAGGGGACTTACACTGAAGCTTTCTTT
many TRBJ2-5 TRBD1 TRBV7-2 CASSSDRVETQYF TGTGCCAGCAGCTCAGACAGGGTGGAGACCCAGTACTTC
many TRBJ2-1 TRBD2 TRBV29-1 CSVDSSGNSYNEQFF TGCAGCGTTGATTCTAGCGGGAACTCCTACAATGAGCAGTTCTTC
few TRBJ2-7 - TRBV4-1 CASSQRSGTSYEQYF TGCGCCAGCAGCCAAAGAAGCGGTACCTCCTACGAGCAGTACTTC
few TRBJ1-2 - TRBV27 CASSLSWGNYGYTF TGTGCCAGCAGTTTATCTTGGGGAAACTATGGCTACACCTTC
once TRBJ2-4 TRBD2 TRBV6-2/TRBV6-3 CASSAHLAGGRGIQYF TGTGCCAGCAGTGCCCATCTAGCGGGGGGCCGTGGCATTCAGTACTTC
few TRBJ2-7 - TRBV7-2 CASSFATLGYEQYF TGTGCCAGCAGCTTCGCTACGCTAGGGTACGAGCAGTACTTC
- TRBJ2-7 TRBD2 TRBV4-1 CASSQALAGGYEQYF TGCGCCAGCAGCCAAGCTCTAGCGGGAGGCTACGAGCAGTACTTC
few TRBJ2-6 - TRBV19 CASSIGGFSAGANVLTF TGTGCCAGTAGTATAGGAGGGTTCTCCGCTGGGGCCAACGTCCTGACTTTC
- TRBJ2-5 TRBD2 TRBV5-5 CASCRTSGGETQYF TGTGCCAGCTGCCGGACTAGCGGGGGAGAGACCCAGTACTTC
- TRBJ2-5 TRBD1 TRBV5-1 CASSLVGTGRETQYF TGCGCCAGCAGCTTGGTTGGGACAGGGCGAGAGACCCAGTACTTC
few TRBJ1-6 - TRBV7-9 CASSLGGQGSPLHF TGTGCCAGCAGCTTAGGGGGTCAGGGGTCACCCCTCCACTTT
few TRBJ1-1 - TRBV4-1 CASSQAGTPNTEAFF TGCGCCAGCAGCCAAGCAGGGACACCGAACACTGAAGCTTTCTTT
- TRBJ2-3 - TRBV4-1 CASSQVGRESADTQYF TGCGCCAGCAGCCAAGTTGGCAGGGAGTCGGCAGATACGCAGTATTTT
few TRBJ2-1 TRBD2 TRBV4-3 CASSLTRLAGSNEQFF TGCGCCAGCAGCCTTACGCGGCTAGCGGGATCAAATGAGCAGTTCTTC
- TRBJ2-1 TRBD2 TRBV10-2 CASRGTSGGRSGYEQFF TGCGCCAGCAGGGGGACTAGCGGGGGCCGATCGGGCTATGAGCAGTTCTTC
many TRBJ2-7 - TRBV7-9 CASSLAGISSYEQYF TGTGCCAGCAGCTTAGCTGGGATTAGCTCCTACGAGCAGTACTTC
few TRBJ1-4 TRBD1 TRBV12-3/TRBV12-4 CASSFGTGTEKLFF TGTGCCAGCAGTTTCGGGACAGGGACAGAAAAACTGTTTTTT
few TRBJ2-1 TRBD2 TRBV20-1 CSARALAGASYNEQFF TGCAGTGCTAGAGCCCTAGCGGGCGCCTCCTACAATGAGCAGTTCTTC
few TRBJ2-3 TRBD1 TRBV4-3 CASSDGQGASTDTQYF TGCGCCAGCAGCGACGGACAGGGGGCAAGCACAGATACGCAGTATTTT